This TCR beta chain was documented in a study of long-term antiretroviral therapy in people with HIV. Study conclusions and caveats: CDR3 length ranges were narrower in HIV repertoires than in controls. Information on adherence, resistance and therapy changes was unavailable.

Each donor had at least one pre-ART and at least two post-ART PBMC samples. The assay, immunoSEQ v3.0, was run at survey level. Sequencing was performed with immunoSEQ multiplex PCR; in TCRdb, only in-frame clones are kept and a portion is missing. The table shows about 33,000 clones, with 60% to 85% occurring only once. On this clone: As yet, its antigen is unknown.

Sequencing used unsorted PBMCs, obtained 2 years after starting antiretroviral therapy. The receptor was derived from a woman aged 45-65 years with HIV.

The CDR3, as DNA: TGCGCCAGCAGCTTGGGCCCCTTCGGCTACAATGAGCAGTTCTTC. This gives the protein CASSLGPFGYNEQFF. The V gene is TRBV5-1, the J gene TRBJ2-1; D is undetermined. Per the germline V gene, CDR1 is SGHRS and CDR2 is YFSETQ. Trimming left V 0 bases short and J 3 bases short, with 10 bases between. CDR3 size: 15 residues.